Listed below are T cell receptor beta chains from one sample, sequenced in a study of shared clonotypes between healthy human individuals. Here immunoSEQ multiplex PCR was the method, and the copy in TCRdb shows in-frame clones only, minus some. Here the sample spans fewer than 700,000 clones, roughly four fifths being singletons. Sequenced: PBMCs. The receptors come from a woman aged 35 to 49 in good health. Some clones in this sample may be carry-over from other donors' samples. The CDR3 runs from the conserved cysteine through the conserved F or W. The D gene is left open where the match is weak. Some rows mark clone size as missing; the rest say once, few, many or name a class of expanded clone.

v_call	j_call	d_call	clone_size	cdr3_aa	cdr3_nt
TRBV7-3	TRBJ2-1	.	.	CASCPGVSYNEQFF	TGTGCCAGCTGCCCGGGGGTCTCCTACAATGAGCAGTTCTTC
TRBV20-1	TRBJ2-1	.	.	CSARAYNEQFF	TGCAGTGCTAGGGCCTACAATGAGCAGTTCTTC
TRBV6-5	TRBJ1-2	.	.	CASSDRFFFYTF	TGTGCCAGCAGCGACAGGTTCTTTTTTTACACCTTC
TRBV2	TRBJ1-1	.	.	CASGSDSGVRTEAFF	TGTGCCAGCGGCAGTGACAGTGGTGTTAGAACTGAAGCTTTCTTT
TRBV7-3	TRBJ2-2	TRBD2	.	CASSLALAGVGELFF	TGTGCCAGCAGCTTAGCACTAGCGGGAGTCGGGGAGCTGTTTTTT
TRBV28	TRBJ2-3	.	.	CATQKGGRTDTQYF	TGTGCCACCCAAAAGGGGGGTCGGACAGATACGCAGTATTTT
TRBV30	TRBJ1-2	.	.	CAWSYGGTGYGYTF	TGTGCCTGGAGCTACGGAGGGACCGGCTATGGCTACACCTTC
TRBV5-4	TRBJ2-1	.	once	CASSTHLAYNEQFF	TGTGCCAGCAGCACCCACTTAGCGTACAATGAGCAGTTCTTC
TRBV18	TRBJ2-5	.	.	CASSPTAQETQYF	TGTGCCAGCTCACCGACAGCACAAGAGACCCAGTACTTC
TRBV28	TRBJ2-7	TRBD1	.	CASSFGGTGPDEQYF	TGTGCCAGCAGTTTTGGTGGGACAGGGCCGGACGAGCAGTACTTC
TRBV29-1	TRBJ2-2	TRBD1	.	CSAKQGAETGELFF	TGCAGCGCCAAACAGGGGGCGGAAACCGGGGAGCTGTTTTTT
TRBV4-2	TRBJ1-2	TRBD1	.	CASSDRGANYGYTF	TGTGCCAGCAGCGACAGGGGGGCTAACTATGGCTACACCTTC
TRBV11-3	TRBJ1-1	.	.	CASSLRTGDTEAFF	TGTGCCAGCAGCCTACGGACGGGGGACACTGAAGCTTTCTTT
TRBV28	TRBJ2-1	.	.	CASLDRGAYNEQFF	TGTGCCAGCCTGGATCGAGGGGCTTACAATGAGCAGTTCTTC
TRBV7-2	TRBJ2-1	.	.	CASSLRRLVSNEQFF	TGTGCCAGCAGCTTACGTCGGCTGGTTTCAAATGAGCAGTTCTTC
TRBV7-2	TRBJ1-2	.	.	CASSLEPGYGYTF	TGTGCCAGCAGCTTGGAGCCGGGATATGGCTACACCTTC
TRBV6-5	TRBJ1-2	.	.	CASSYISGSPNYGYTF	TGTGCCAGCAGTTACATCTCTGGTTCCCCCAACTATGGCTACACCTTC
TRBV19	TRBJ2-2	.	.	CASSRGPLRTLGELFF	TGTGCCAGTAGTCGTGGGCCTCTAAGGACTTTGGGGGAGCTGTTTTTT
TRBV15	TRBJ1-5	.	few	CATSMLRGNQPQHF	TGTGCCACCAGCATGCTCAGGGGCAATCAGCCCCAGCATTTT
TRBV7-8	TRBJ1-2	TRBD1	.	CASSLPQDRIVRGYTF	TGTGCCAGCAGCTTACCACAGGACAGGATCGTGCGTGGCTACACCTTC
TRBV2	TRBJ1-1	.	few	CASMGRLNTEAFF	TGTGCCAGCATGGGACGGTTGAACACTGAAGCTTTCTTT
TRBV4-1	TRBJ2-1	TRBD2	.	CASRPRSAGGLDNEQFF	TGCGCCAGCAGACCGAGGTCCGCGGGAGGACTGGACAATGAGCAGTTCTTC
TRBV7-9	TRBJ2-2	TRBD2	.	CASSQDTLGGPGELFF	TGCGCCAGCAGCCAAGATACGCTGGGAGGGCCCGGGGAGCTGTTTTTT
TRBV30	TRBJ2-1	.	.	CAWMNLGLTNEQFF	TGTGCCTGGATGAATCTAGGACTAACCAATGAGCAGTTCTTC
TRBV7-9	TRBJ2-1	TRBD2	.	CASSLGLGNNEQFF	TGTGCCAGCAGCTTGGGACTAGGAAACAATGAGCAGTTCTTC
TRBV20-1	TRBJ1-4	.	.	CSARLEEKLFF	TGCAGTGCCCGTCTCGAGGAAAAACTGTTTTTT